The 12 T cell receptor beta chains below come from one sample, sequenced in a study of cytomegalovirus exposure and HLA in healthy donors. Primers: 60 Vbeta forward and 13 Jbeta reverse. Assay: immunoSEQ multiplex PCR; the TCRdb copy retains only in-frame clones and omits some. This repertoire shows 220,000 or so clones, 70% to 85% found once; its top ten account for around 4%. Sequences were obtained from PBMCs. The source of these receptors is a male donor in good health and CMV-seronegative.

The chain combines TRBV28 with TRBJ2-1; 8 bases map to TRBD1. Germline V gives CDR1 MDHEN, CDR2 SYDVKM. There are 16 residues in the CDR3. V gave up 6 bases and J gave up 0 bases; unmatched junction bases: 7. The CDR3 sequence: CASRSPGGVSYNEQFF. CDR3 coding DNA: TGTGCCAGCAGATCCCCAGGGGGCGTCTCCTACAATGAGCAGTTCTTC.

The chain recombines TRBV6-1 with TRBJ2-1, with D possibly TRBD1 on 5 matching bases. Germline lookup yields CDR1 MNHNS and CDR2 SASEGT. The CDR3 sequence is 14 residues long. V lost 6 bases to trimming and J lost 3 bases, with 12 bases between them. The CDR3 sequence: CASSVLQGYNEQFF. The DNA of the CDR3 is TGTGCCAGCAGCGTTCTCCAGGGCTACAATGAGCAGTTCTTC.

The chain couples TRBV18 to TRBJ1-1, with 8 positions matching TRBD1. The length of the CDR3 is 16 residues. CDR1 and CDR2 (germline): KGHSH, LQKENI. J gave up 0 bases and V 3 bases, and 6 bases lay outside the gene matches. The CDR3 DNA is TGTGCCAGCTCACCTCGGACAGGGACCATGAACACTGAAGCTTTCTTT. Protein sequence: CASSPRTGTMNTEAFF. Combining the CDR3 with reference TRBV18 and TRBJ1-1 gives the whole variable domain NAGVMQNPRHLVRRRGQEARLRCSPMKGHSHVYWYRQLPEEGLKFMVYLQKENIIDESGMPKERFSAEFPKEGPSILRIQQVVRGDSAAYFCASSPRTGTMNTEAFFGQGTRLTVV.

The chain carries TRBV6-1 and TRBJ2-1, with 11 bases aligning to TRBD2. Germline lookup yields CDR1 MNHNS and CDR2 SASEGT. The CDR3 sequence is 17 residues long. The trim removed 2 bases at V and 4 bases at J, leaving 7 bases unmatched. CDR3 sequence: CASSERTSGSLYNEQFF. CDR3 DNA: TGTGCCAGCAGTGAAAGGACTAGCGGGTCCCTTTACAATGAGCAGTTCTTC.

The rearrangement links TRBV7-3 to TRBJ1-1; 7 bases agree with TRBD1. Germline values: CDR1 SGHTA, CDR2 FQGTGA. V was pared by 1 base and J by 3 bases, with 5 bases of the junction left unmatched. This CDR3 comprises 15 residues. The CDR3 is CASSLNTGEDTEAFF. CDR3 nucleotide sequence: TGTGCCAGCAGCTTAAATACAGGGGAGGACACTGAAGCTTTCTTT.

This clone has just a few counts. The CDR3 region is CASSYSGGKDGYTF. CDR3 DNA: TGTGCCAGCAGTTACTCGGGGGGGAAGGATGGCTACACCTTC. The rearrangement joins TRBV6-6 to TRBJ1-2, with D possibly TRBD1 on 5 matching bases. Trimming shortened V by 0 bases and J by 6 bases, and 11 bases separated the two germline ends. Per the germline V gene, CDR1 is MNHNY and CDR2 is SVGAGI (reference sequence). The CDR3 is 14 amino acids.

The chain joins TRBV5-1 to TRBJ2-1; 7 positions match TRBD1. The CDR3 contains 15 residues. CDR1 is SGHRS and CDR2 is YFSETQ in the germline V gene. The V and J ends lost 1 base and 7 bases, in that order; junction bases with no gene match: 8. DNA of the CDR3: TGCGCCAGCAGCTTGAGAGGGGGCGCTTCTAATGAGCAGTTCTTC. Protein: CASSLRGGASNEQFF.

The gene calls are TRBV7-9 and TRBJ2-3; TRBD2 agrees at 9 bases. CDR1 is SEHNR, CDR2 FQNEAQ, per germline (reference sequence). The ends lost 2 bases at V and 6 bases at J; junction bases unmatched: 6. CDR3 size: 15 residues. The CDR3 spells CASSLRPSGKDTQYF. In nucleotides, the CDR3 is TGTGCCAGCAGCTTACGGCCTAGCGGGAAGGATACGCAGTATTTT.

CDR3 sequence (DNA): TGTGCCTGGAGCGGACAGCTTAACTACGAGCAGTACTTC. Its translation: CAWSGQLNYEQYF. The chain couples TRBV30 to TRBJ2-7, with D possibly matching TRBD1 (6 bases). Germline V gives CDR1 GTSNPN, CDR2 SVGIG (reference sequence). Trimming stripped 3 bases from V and 3 bases from J, with 12 bases between. CDR3 length equals 13 residues.

V gene TRBV28 combines with J gene TRBJ2-7; D not certain. V lost 11 bases and J 6 bases, leaving 14 bases between the germline ends. Germline V CDR1 and CDR2: MDHEN, SYDVKM. This CDR3 is built from 11 residues. CDR3 residues: CALALGGEQYF. CDR3 nucleotides: TGTGCCCTCGCACTCGGCGGCGAGCAGTACTTC.

This sequence joins TRBV29-1 and TRBJ1-1; tentative D call: TRBD1 (6 bases). The germline V and J ends were trimmed by 4 bases and 10 bases, with 16 bases remaining between them. The CDR3 is 12 amino acids. Germline CDR1 and CDR2: SQVTM and ANQGSEA. CDR3 sequence reads: CSVVSPGALAFF. As DNA, the CDR3 is TGCAGCGTTGTATCGCCAGGGGCTCTAGCTTTCTTT.

V usage is TRBV10-2 and J usage is TRBJ2-3; 10 nucleotides align to TRBD2. The CDR3 extends over 15 amino acids. Germline-derived CDR1 and CDR2 are WSHSY and SAAADI. The J segment lost 2 bases and the V segment lost 2 bases, leaving 1 base of the junction unmatched. CDR3 nucleotides: TGCGCCAGCAGTGAGGGACTAGCGGCCACAGATACGCAGTATTTT. Its translation is CASSEGLAATDTQYF.